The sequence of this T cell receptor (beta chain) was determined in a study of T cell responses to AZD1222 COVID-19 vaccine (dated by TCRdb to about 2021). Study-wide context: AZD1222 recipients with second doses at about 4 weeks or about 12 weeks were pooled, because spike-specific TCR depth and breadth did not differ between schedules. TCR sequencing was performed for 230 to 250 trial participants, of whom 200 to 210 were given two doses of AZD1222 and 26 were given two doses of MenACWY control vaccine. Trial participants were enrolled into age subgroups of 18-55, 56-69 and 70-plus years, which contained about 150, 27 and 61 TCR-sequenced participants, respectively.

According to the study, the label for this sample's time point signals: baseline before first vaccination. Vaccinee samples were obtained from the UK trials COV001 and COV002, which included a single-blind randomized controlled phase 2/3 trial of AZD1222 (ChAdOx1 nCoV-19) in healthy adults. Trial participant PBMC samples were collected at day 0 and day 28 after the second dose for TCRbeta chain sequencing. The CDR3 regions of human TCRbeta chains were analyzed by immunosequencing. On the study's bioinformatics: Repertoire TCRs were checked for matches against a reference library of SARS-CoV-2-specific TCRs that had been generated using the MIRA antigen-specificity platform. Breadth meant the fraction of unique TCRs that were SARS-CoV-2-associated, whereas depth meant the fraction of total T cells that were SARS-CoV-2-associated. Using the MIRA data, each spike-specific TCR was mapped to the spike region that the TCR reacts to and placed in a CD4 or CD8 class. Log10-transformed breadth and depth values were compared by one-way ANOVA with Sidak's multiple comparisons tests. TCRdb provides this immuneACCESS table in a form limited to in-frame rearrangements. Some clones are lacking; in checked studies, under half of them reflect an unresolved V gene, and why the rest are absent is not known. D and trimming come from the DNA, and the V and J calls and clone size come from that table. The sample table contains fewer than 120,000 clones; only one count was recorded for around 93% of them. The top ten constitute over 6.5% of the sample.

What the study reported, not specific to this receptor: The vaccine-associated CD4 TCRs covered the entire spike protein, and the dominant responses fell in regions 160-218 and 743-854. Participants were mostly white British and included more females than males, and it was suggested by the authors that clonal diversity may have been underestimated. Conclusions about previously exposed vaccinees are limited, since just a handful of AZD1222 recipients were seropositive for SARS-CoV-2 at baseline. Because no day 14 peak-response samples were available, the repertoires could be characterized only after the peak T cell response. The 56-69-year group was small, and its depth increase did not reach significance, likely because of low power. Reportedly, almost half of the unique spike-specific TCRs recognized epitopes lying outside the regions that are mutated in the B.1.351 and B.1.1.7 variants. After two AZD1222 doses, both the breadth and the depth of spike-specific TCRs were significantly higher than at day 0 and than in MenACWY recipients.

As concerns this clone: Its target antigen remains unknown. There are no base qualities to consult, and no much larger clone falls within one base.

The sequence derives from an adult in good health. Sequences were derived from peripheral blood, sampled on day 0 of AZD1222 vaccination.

At the DNA level, the sequence is TGTGCCAGCAGCCGCGACCAGGGGCACTCTGGAAACACCATATATTTT. It encodes CASSRDQGHSGNTIYF. Recombination linked TRBV16 to TRBJ1-3; the D region possibly corresponds to TRBD1 (6 bases align). From its cysteine to its phenylalanine, the CDR3 spans 16 amino acids. Only CDR3 DNA is held: 48 bases, read in frame from base 1. The V and J ends are trimmed by 4 bases and 0 bases, leaving 13 bases between them. From a lookup of the germline V gene, CDR1 and CDR2 are KGHSY and FQNENV.